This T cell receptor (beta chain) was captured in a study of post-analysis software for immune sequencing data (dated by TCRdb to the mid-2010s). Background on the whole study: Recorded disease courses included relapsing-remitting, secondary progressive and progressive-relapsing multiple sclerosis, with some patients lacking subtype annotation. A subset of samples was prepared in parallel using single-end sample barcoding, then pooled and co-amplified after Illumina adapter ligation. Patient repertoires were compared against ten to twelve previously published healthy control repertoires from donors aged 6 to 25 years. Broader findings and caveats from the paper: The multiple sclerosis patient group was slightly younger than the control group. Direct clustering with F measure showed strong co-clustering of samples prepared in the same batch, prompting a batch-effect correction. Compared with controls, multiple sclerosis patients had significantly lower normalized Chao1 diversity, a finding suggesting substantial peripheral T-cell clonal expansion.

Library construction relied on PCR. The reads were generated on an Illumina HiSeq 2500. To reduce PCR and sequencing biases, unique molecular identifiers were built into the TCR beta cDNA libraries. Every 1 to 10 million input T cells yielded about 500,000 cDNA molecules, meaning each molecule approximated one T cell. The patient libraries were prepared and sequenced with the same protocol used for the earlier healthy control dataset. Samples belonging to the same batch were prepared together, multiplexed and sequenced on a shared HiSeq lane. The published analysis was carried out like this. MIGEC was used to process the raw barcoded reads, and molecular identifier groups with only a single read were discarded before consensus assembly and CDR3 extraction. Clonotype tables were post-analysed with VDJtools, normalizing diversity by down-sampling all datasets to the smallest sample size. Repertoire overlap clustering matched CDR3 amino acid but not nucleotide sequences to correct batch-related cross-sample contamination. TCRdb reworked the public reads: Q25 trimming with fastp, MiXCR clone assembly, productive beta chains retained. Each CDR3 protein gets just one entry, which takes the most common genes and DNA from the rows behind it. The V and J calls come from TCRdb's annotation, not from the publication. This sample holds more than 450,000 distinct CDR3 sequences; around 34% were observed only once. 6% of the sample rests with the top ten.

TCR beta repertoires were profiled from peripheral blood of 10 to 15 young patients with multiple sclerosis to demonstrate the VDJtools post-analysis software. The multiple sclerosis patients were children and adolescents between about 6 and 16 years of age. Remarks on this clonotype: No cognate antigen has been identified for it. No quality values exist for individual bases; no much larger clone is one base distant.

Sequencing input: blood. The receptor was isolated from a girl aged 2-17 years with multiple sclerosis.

For the CDR3, the sequence is CASSVARGDTGELFF. The base sequence is TGCGCCAGCAGTGTAGCCAGGGGTGACACCGGGGAGCTGTTTTTT. The V gene is TRBV5-1 and the J gene is TRBJ2-2; TRBD1 is perhaps the D gene, given 6 matching bases. The CDR3 numbers 15 residues from cysteine through phenylalanine. Only the CDR3 portion is preserved as DNA: 45 bases, with reading frame beginning at the first base. Trimming costs V 5 bases and J 3 bases, and their ends lie 14 bases apart. In the germline V gene, CDR1 corresponds to SGHRS and CDR2 to YFSETQ.